This TCR beta chain was recorded in a study of vaccination and CD4 T cells after COVID-19. Germline assignment: CDR1 DFQATT and CDR2 SNEGSKA (reference sequence). The ends were cut back, 3 bases at V and 0 bases at J, with 12 bases in the middle. This CDR3 is 15 amino acids long. The Oncomine TCR Beta short-read assay was what sequenced the DNA obtained from cultured CD4+ T cells. It was cultured CD4+ T cells from which genomic DNA was extracted. TCRdb re-called the PCR reads with MiXCR, one entry per CDR3 protein. In the table there are some 21,000 distinct CDR3 sequences, approximately 45% of which are singletons. General study points: It was observed that, in convalescent patients, a median around 90% of reactive clones arose only post-vaccination.

The treatment here: roughly 11-day PBMC culture with coronavirus spike peptide pools or control peptides (ViraFEST assay). ViraFEST sequenced TCRs after peptide-pool expansion of antigen-specific T cells. This clonotype is a singleton in its sample. Its antigen remains unidentified. Sample: CD4+ T cells from blood, cultured in vitro, taken before SARS-CoV-2 vaccination. This receptor was identified in a human donor who had recovered from COVID-19. The V and J genes are TRBV20-1 and TRBJ1-3; D is uncertain. The CDR3 protein is CSASPALSSGNTIYF. The CDR3 nucleotides are TGCAGTGCTAGCCCAGCCCTAAGCTCTGGAAACACCATATATTTT.